This note documents a single TCR beta chain sequence. The CDR3 length is 13 residues. Assay: immunoSEQ multiplex PCR; the TCRdb copy retains only in-frame clones and omits some. The table includes about 47,000 clones, around four fifths detected once. The data belong to a study of T cells in tumors after PD-1 blockade. The specimen was PBMCs, collected before anti-PD-1 therapy. This receptor was obtained from a human donor with advanced basal cell or squamous cell carcinoma (not recorded which). The V call is TRBV12-3 or TRBV12-4, the J call TRBJ1-1; a weak D match, TRBD1 (6 bases). The CDR3 sequence is CGSGLGAWTEAFF. The CDR3 nucleotides read TGTGGTTCGGGGCTGGGGGCATGGACTGAAGCTTTCTTT.